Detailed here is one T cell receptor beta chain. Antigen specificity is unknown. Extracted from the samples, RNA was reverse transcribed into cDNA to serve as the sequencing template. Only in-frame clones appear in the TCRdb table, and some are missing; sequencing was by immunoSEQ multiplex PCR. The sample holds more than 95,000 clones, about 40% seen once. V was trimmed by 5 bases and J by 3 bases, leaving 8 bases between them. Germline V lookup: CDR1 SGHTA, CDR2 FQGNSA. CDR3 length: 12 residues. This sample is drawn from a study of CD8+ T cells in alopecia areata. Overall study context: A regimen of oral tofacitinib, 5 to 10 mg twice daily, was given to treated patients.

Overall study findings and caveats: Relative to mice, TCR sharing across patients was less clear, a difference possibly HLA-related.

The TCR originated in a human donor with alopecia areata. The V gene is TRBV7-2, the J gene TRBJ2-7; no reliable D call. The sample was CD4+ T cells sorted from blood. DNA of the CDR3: TGTGCCAGCAGCCGAGCAGGCTACGAGCAGTACTTC. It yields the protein CASSRAGYEQYF.